These 7 T cell receptor beta chains came from one sample sequenced in a study of T cells in women clearing cervical HPV infection. Using immunoSEQ multiplex PCR, the repertoire was profiled, and TCRdb retains in-frame clones only, with some absent. Seen in this sample are 25,000 to 35,000 clones; the ten most common clones hold 15% to 20%. The sample comprised blood buffy coat. The source is a woman between 18 and 69 years old with a cervical HPV16 infection that either progressed to CIN3+ or cleared (not recorded which).

Comments on this clone: The missing CDR3 end, 3 residues past where the read stops, is filled in from the germline J gene. The rearrangement links TRBV7-3 to TRBJ2-1; 7 bases are a match to TRBD2. Trimming took 1 base from V and 6 from J; bases not matched to a gene: 6. Per germline, CDR1 SGHTA and CDR2 FQGTGA. The CDR3 runs 15 residues. The CDR3 sequence: CASSLSGRESNEQFF. CDR3 DNA, as far as it was read: TGTGCCAGCAGCTTAAGTGGGCGGGAGAGCAATGAG.

CDR3 region: CASSGATTDTQYF. CDR3 DNA (partial): TGTGCCAGCAGCGGGGCGACCACAGATACG. The rearrangement uses TRBV7-2 and TRBJ2-3; perhaps TRBD1 as D (5 bases). The read finishes 3 residues shy of the CDR3 end, and the germline J gene is used to complete it. Deletions cut 5 bases from V and 2 bases from J, with 8 bases between. The CDR3 loop spans 13 amino acids. Germline V gene data show CDR1 as SGHTA and CDR2 as FQGNSA.

Of note for this clone: One end of the junction fails to match germline, which may point to a read error. Read data end 3 residues before the CDR3 end; the end is taken from the germline J gene. This chain connects TRBV19 to TRBJ1-2; 7 bases map to TRBD1. Germline-derived CDR1 and CDR2 are LNHDA and SQIVND (reference sequence). The CDR3 contains 16 residues. The CDR3 protein is CASSTLLRDSEYDYTF. The covered CDR3 bases are TGTGCCAGTAGTACCCTCCTCCGGGACAGCGAATATGAC.

Remarks on this clone: The read is 3 residues too short to cover the CDR3 end, so that end is filled in from the germline J gene. The chain couples TRBV7-2 to TRBJ1-2; TRBD1 might be the D (6 bases). Germline V gives CDR1 SGHTA, CDR2 FQGNSA. V dropped 3 bases and J dropped 4 bases, with 15 bases sitting between them. The CDR3 has 15 residues. This chain's CDR3 is CASSFQQDSIYGYTF. CDR3 DNA, as far as it was read: TGTGCCAGCAGCTTCCAACAGGACAGTATCTATGGC.

This clone shows up as medium-sized by frequency. The CDR3 end falls 3 residues outside the read, so it is completed with the germline J gene. The chain combines TRBV7-3 with TRBJ2-5; D is possibly TRBD2 (6 bases). Germline CDR1 and CDR2: SGHTA and FQGTGA. This CDR3 has 15 residues. V shed 5 bases and J shed 5 bases, with 18 bases lying between them. The chain's CDR3 is CASSTGGGAGETQYF. Incomplete CDR3 DNA: TGTGCCAGCAGCACCGGAGGAGGGGCTGGTGAGACC.

A remark on this clone: The CDR3 end is not reached by the read, which stops 3 residues before it; the germline J gene fills it in. V usage is TRBV6-2 or TRBV6-3 and J usage is TRBJ2-7; perhaps TRBD2 as D (7 bases). The CDR3 contains 16 residues. Between the trimmed V and J ends, which lost 6 bases and 3 bases, there was a span of 21 bases. Germline assignment: CDR1 MNHEY and CDR2 SVGEGT. The CDR3 protein is CASRPAGARISYEQYF. The sequenced part of the CDR3 DNA is TGTGCCAGCAGGCCTGCGGGGGCAAGGATTAGCTACGAG.

Concerning this clone itself: The observed sequence ends 3 residues before the CDR3 terminus, with the missing tail filled in from the germline J gene. The chain links TRBV7-6 to TRBJ2-7, with D perhaps assigned TRBD1 or TRBD2 (5 bases each). CDR1 is SGHVS, CDR2 FNYEAQ, per germline. Trimming removed 5 bases at V and 0 bases at J, with 11 bases between. This CDR3 has 14 residues. Incomplete CDR3 DNA: TGTGCCAGCAGCCAGGGAGTGAGCTCCTACGAG. Translation: CASSQGVSSYE. The entire CDR3 is CASSQGVSSYEQYF.